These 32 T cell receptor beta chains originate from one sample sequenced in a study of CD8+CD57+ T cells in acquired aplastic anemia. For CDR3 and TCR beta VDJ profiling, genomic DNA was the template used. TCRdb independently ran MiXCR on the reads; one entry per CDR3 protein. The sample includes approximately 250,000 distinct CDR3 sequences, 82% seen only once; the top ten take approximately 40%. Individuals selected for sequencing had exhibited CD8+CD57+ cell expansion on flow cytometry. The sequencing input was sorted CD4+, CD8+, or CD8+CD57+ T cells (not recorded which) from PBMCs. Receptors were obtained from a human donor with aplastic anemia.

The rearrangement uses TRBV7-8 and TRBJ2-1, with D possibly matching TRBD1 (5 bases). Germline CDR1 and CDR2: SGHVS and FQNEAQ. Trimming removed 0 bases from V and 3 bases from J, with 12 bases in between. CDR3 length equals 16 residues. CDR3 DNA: TGTGCCAGCAGCTTAGCGGGGCGTGGGTACTACAATGAGCAGTTCTTC. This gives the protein CASSLAGRGYYNEQFF. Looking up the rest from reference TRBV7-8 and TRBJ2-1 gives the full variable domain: GAGVSQSPRYKVAKRGQDVALRCDPISGHVSLFWYQQALGQGPEFLTYFQNEAQLDKSGLPSDRFFAERPEGSVSTLKIQRTQQEDSAVYLCASSLAGRGYYNEQFFGPGTRLTVL.

In nucleotides, the CDR3 is TGTGCCAGCAGCTTTACTAGGCAAGTCACTGAAGCTTTCTTT. Its protein product is CASSFTRQVTEAFF. The chain joins TRBV5-5 to TRBJ1-1; the D is unclear. The V gene lost 2 bases and the J gene lost 4 bases, with 12 bases spanning the gap. CDR3 length equals 14 residues. CDR1 SGHKS and CDR2 YYEKEE come from the germline V gene (reference sequence).

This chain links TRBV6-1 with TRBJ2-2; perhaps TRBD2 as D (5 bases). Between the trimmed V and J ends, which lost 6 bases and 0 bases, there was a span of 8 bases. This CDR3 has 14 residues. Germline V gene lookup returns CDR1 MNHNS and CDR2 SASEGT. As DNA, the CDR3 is TGTGCCAGCAGGATAGCGCCGAACACCGGGGAGCTGTTTTTT. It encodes CASRIAPNTGELFF.

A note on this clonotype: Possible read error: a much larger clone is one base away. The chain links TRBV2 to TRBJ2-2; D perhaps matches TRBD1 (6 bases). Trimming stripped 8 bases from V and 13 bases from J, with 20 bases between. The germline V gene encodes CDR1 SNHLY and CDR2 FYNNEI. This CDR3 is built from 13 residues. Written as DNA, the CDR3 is TGTGCCAGCGGGGACGGGGACACCGATACGCTGTTTTTT. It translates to CASGDGDTDTLFF.

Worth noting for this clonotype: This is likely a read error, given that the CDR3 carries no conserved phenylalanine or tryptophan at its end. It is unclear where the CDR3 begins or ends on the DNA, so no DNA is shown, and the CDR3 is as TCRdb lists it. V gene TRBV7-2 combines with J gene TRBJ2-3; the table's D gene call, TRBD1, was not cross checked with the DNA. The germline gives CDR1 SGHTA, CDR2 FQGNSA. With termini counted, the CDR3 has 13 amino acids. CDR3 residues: CASVPREGARDQL.

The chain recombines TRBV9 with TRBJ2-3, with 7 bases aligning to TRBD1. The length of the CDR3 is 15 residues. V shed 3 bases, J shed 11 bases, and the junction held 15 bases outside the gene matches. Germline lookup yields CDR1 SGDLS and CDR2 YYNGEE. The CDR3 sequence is CASSDRQGPINEQYF. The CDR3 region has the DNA TGTGCCAGCAGCGATCGACAGGGCCCGATCAATGAGCAGTATTTT.

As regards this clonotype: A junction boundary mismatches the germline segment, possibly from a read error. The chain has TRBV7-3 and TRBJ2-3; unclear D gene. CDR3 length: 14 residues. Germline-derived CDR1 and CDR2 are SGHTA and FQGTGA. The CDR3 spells CASSWGVGPNTEYF. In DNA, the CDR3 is TGTGCCAGCAGCTGGGGTGTAGGTCCCAATACGGAGTATTTT.

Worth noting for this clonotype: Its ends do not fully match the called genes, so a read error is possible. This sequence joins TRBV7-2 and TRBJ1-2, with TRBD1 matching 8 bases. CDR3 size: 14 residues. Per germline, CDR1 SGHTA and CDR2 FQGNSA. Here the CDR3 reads CASSSRDRLSGDTF. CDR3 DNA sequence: TGTGCCAGCAGTTCCCGGGACAGGCTGTCTGGCGACACCTTC. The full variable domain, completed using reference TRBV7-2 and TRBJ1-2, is GAGVSQSPSNKVTEKGKDVELRCDPISGHTALYWYRQSLGQGLEFLIYFQGNSAPDKSGLPSDRFSAERTGGSVSTLTIQRTQQEDSAVYLCASSSRDRLSGDTFGSGTRLTVV.

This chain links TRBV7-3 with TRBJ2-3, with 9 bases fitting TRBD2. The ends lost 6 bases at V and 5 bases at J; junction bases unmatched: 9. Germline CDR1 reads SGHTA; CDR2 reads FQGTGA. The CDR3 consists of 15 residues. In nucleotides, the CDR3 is TGTGCCAGCAGTGCTAGCGGGGCTGGGGGAGATACGCAGTATTTT. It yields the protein CASSASGAGGDTQYF. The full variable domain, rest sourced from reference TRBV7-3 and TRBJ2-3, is GAGVSQTPSNKVTEKGKYVELRCDPISGHTALYWYRQSLGQGPEFLIYFQGTGAADDSGLPNDRFFAVRPEGSVSTLKIQRTERGDSAVYLCASSASGAGGDTQYFGPGTRLTVL.

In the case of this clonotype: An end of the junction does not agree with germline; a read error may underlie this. The CDR3 nucleotides are TGTGCCAGCAGCGTAAGAGAGGGGGGGGCCGAGAAGTACTTC. It is translated as CASSVREGGAEKYF. The V call is TRBV7-3, the J call TRBJ2-7, with D possibly TRBD2 on 7 matching bases. The CDR3 loop spans 14 amino acids. Germline values: CDR1 SGHTA, CDR2 FQGTGA.

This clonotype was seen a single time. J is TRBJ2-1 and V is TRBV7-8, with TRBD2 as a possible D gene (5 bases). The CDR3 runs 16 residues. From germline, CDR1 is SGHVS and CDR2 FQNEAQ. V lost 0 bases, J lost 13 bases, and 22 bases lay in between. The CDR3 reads CASSLAIARDTQYQFF. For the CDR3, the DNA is TGTGCCAGCAGCTTAGCGATAGCGCGCGATACGCAGTATCAGTTCTTC.

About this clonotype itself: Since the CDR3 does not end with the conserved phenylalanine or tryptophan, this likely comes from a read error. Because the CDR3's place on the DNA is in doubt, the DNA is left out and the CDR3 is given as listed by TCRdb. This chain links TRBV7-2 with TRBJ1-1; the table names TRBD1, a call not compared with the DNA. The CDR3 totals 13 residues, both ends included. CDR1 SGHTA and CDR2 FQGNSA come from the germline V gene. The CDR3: CASSSTGGADDGY.

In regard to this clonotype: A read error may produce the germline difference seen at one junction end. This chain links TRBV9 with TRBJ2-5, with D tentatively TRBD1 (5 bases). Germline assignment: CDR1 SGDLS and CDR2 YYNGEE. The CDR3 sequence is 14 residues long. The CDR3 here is CASSGDSASYTSHF. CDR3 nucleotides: TGTGCCAGCAGCGGCGACAGCGCCTCCTATACCTCACACTTC.

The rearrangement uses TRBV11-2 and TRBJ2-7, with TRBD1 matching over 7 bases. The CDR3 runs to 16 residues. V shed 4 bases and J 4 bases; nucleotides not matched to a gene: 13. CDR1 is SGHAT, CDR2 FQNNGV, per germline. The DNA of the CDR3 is TGTGCCAGCAGCTCCTTTTTTGTGACAGGGTCGTACGAGCAGTACTTC. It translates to CASSSFFVTGSYEQYF. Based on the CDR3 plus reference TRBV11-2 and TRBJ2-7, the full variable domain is EAGVAQSPRYKIIEKRQSVAFWCNPISGHATLYWYQQILGQGPKLLIQFQNNGVVDDSQLPKDRFSAERLKGVDSTLKIQPAKLEDSAVYLCASSSFFVTGSYEQYFGPGTRLTVT.

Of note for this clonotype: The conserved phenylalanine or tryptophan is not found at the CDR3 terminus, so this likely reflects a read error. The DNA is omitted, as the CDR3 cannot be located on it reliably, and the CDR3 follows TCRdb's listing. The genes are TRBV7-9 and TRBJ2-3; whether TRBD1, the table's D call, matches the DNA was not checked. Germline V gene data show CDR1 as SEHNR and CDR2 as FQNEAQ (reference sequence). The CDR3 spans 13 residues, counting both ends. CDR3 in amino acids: CASRVGGTATVYY.

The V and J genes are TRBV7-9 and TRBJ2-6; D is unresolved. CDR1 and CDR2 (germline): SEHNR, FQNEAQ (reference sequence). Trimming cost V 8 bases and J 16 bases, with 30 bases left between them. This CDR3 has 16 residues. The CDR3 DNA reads TGTGCCAGCTCCTGGGCGGATAAGCAGTTGGCCGGGCCACTGACTTTC. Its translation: CASSWADKQLAGPLTF.

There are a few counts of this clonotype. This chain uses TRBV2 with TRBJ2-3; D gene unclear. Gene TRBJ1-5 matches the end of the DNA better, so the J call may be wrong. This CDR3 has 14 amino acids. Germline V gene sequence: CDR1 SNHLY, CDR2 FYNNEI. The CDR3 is CASSEAYSHQPQHF. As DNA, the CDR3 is TGTGCCAGCAGTGAGGCGTATAGTCATCAGCCCCAGCATTTT.

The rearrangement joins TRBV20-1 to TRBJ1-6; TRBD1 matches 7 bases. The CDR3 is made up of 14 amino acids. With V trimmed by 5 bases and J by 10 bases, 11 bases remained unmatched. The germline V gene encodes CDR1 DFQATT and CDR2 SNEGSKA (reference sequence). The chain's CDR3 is CSAGQSTGNSPLHF. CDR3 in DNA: TGCAGTGCTGGCCAATCGACAGGGAACTCACCCCTCCACTTT.

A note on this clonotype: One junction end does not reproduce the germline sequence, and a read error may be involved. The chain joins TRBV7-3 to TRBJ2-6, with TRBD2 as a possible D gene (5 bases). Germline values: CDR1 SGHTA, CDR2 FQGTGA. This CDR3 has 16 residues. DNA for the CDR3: TGTGCCAGCAGCTTAGCGGGTAGGTACGGGGATAACGACCTGACTTTC. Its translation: CASSLAGRYGDNDLTF.

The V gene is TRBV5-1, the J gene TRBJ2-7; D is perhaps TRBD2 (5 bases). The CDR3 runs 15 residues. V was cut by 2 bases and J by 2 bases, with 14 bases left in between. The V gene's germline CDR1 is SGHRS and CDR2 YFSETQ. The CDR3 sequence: CASSFDTTTTYEQYF. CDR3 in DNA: TGCGCCAGCAGCTTCGATACGACTACCACCTACGAGCAGTACTTC. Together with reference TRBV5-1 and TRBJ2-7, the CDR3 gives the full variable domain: KAGVTQTPRYLIKTRGQQVTLSCSPISGHRSVSWYQQTPGQGLQFLFEYFSETQRNKGNFPGRFSGRQFSNSRSEMNVSTLELGDSALYLCASSFDTTTTYEQYFGPGTRLTVT.

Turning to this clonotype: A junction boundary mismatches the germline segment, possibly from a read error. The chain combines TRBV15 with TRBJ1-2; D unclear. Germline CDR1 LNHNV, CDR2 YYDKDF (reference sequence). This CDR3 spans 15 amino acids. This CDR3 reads CASSTCPADLSGYTF. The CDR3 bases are TGTGCCAGCAGCACCTGTCCAGCGGATCTGTCTGGCTACACCTTC.

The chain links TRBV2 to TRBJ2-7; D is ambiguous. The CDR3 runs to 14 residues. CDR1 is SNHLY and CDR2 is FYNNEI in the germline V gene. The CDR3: CASSRTSFYNEQFV. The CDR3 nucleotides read TGTGCCAGCAGTCGGACGTCCTTTTACAACGAGCAGTTCGTC.

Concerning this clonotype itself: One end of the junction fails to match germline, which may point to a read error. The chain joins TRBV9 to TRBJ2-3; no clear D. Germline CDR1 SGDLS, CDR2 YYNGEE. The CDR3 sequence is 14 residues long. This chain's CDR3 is CASSVGAAPDTPYF. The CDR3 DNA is TGTGCCAGCAGCGTAGGGGCAGCTCCAGATACGCCGTATTTT. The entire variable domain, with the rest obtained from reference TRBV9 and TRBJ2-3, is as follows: DSGVTQTPKHLITATGQRVTLRCSPRSGDLSVYWYQQSLDQGLQFLIQYYNGEERAKGNILERFSAQQFPDLHSELNLSSLELGDSALYFCASSVGAAPDTPYFGPGTRLTVL.

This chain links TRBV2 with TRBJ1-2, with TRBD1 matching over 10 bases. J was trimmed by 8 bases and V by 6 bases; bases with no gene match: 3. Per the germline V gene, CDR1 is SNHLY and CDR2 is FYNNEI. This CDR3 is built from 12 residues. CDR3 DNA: TGTGCCAGCAGGGGACAGGGGATCGGCTACACCTTC. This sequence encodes CASRGQGIGYTF.

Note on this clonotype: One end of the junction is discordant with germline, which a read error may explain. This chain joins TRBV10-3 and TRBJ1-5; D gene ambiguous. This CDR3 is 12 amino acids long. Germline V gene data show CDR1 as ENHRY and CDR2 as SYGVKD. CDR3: CATSEPNQPQHF. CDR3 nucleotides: TGTGCCACCAGTGAGCCTAATCAGCCCCAGCATTTT.

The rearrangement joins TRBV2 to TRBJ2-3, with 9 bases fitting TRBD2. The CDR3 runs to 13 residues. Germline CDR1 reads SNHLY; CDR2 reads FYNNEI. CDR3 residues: CCGSSGGSDTQYF. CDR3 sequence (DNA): TGTTGTGGCAGCAGCGGGGGGTCAGATACGCAGTATTTT. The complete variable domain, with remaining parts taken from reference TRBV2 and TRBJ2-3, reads EPEVTQTPSHQVTQMGQEVILRCVPISNHLYFYWYRQILGQKVEFLVSFYNNEISEKSEIFDDQFSVERPDGSNFTLKIRSTKLEDSAMYFCCGSSGGSDTQYFGPGTRLTVL.

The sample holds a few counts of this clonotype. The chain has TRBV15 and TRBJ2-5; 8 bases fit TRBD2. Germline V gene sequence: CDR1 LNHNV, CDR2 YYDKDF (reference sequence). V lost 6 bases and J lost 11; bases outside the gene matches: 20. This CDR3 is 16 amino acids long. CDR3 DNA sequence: TGTGCCACCAGAGCGGGAACTAGCGGCTCCTGCAATGAGCAGTACTTC. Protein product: CATRAGTSGSCNEQYF.

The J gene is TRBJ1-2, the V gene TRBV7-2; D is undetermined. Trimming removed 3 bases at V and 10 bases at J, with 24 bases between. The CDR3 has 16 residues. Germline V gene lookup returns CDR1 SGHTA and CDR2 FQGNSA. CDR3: CASSLAGNYNVYFYTF. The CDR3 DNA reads TGTGCCAGCAGCTTGGCGGGGAACTACAATGTGTATTTCTACACCTTC.

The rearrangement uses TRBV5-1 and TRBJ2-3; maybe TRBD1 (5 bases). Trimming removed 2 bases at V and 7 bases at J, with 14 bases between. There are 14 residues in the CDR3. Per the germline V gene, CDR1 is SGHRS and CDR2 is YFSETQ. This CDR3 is CASSLGADDNTQYF. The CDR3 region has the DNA TGCGCCAGCAGCTTAGGGGCAGATGATAATACGCAGTATTTT. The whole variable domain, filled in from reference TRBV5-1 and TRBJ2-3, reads KAGVTQTPRYLIKTRGQQVTLSCSPISGHRSVSWYQQTPGQGLQFLFEYFSETQRNKGNFPGRFSGRQFSNSRSEMNVSTLELGDSALYLCASSLGADDNTQYFGPGTRLTVL.

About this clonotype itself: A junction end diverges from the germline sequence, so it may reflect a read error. This chain's CDR3 is CASSQDGAYEQYF. Written as DNA, the CDR3 is TGCGCCAGCAGTCAAGATGGGGCCTACGAGCAGTACTTC. V gene TRBV5-8 combines with J gene TRBJ2-7; D remains ambiguous. The CDR3 is 13 residues long. CDR1 is SGHTS and CDR2 is YDEGEE in the germline V gene.

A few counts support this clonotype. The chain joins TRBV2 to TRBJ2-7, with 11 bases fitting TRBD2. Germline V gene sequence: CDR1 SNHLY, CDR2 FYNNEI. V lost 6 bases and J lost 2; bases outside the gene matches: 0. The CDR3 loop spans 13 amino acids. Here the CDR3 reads CASRLAGAYEQYF. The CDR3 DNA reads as TGTGCCAGCAGACTAGCGGGGGCCTACGAGCAGTACTTC.

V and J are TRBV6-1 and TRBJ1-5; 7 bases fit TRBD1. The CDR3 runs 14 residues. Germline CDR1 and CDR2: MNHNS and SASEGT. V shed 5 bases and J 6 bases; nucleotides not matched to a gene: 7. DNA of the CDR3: TGTGCCAGCAGTTGGCAGGGGGTTAGTCAGCCCCAGCATTTT. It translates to CASSWQGVSQPQHF.